This T cell receptor beta chain was sequenced for a study of blood T cell repertoires in COVID-19. In the study overall: Sources were T cells, B-cell-depleted T cells, or PBMCs; the material itself was cDNA or gDNA.

In the study's own analysis: Reference gene primers were amplified, and this amplification served to estimate nucleated cell counts. The assay was immunoSEQ multiplex PCR, and TCRdb's table has in-frame clones only and misses some. V and J calls and clone size come straight from that table; D and trimming were deduced from the DNA. The sample records 110,000 to 150,000 clones, less than 80% being singletons. This CDR3 region has 13 residues. From germline, CDR1 is KGHSH and CDR2 LQKENI. Trimming shortened V by 6 bases and J by 2 bases, and 10 bases separated the two germline ends. The source is a man in his sixties with acute or convalescent COVID-19. The gene calls are TRBV18 and TRBJ2-5; D gene ambiguous. The sequencing sample was made of peripheral blood. The CDR3 reads CASSLEVQETQYF. The CDR3 nucleotides read TGTGCCAGCTCCCTCGAGGTTCAAGAGACCCAGTACTTC.